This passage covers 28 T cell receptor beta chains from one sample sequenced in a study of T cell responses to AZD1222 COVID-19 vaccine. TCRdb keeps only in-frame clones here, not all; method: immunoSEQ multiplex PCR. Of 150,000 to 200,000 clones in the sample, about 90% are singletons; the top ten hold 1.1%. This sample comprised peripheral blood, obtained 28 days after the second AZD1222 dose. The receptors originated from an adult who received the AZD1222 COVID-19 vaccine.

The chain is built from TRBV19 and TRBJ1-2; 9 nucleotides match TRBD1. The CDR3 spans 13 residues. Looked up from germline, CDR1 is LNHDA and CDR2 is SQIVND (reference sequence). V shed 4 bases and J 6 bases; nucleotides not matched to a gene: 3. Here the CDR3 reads CASSRGQGHGYTF. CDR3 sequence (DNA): TGTGCCAGTAGTAGGGGACAGGGCCATGGCTACACCTTC.

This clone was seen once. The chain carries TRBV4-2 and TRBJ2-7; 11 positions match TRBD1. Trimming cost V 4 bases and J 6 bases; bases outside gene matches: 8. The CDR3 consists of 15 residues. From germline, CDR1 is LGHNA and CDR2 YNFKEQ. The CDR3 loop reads CASSPGTGGIFEQYF. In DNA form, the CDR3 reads TGTGCCAGCAGCCCGGGGACAGGGGGGATTTTCGAGCAGTACTTC.

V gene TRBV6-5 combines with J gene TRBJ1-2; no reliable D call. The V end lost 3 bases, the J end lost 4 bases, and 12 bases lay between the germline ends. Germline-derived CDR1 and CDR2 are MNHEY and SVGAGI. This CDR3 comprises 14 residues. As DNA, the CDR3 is TGTGCCAGCAGTTATGCGACTGGATTCTATGGCTACACCTTC. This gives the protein CASSYATGFYGYTF.

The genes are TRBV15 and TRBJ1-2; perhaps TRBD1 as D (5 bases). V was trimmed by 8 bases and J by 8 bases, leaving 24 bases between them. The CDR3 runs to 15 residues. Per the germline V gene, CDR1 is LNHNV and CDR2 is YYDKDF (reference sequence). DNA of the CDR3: TGTGCCACCTCAGGGAATCAGGCCTTAGCCGGGGGCTACACCTTC. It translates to CATSGNQALAGGYTF.

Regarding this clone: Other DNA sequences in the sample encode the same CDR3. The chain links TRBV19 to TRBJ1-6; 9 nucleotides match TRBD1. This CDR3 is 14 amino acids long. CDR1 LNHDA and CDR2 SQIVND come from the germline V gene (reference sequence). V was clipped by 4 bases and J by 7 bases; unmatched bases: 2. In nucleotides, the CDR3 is TGTGCCAGTAGTAGGACAGGGGTAAATTCACCCCTCCACTTT. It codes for CASSRTGVNSPLHF.

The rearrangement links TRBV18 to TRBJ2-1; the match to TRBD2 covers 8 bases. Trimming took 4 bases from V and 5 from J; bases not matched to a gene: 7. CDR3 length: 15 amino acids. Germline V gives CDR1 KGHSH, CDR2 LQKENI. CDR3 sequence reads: CASSRAGGLDNEQFF. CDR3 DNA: TGTGCCAGCTCACGGGCGGGGGGCCTCGACAATGAGCAGTTCTTC.

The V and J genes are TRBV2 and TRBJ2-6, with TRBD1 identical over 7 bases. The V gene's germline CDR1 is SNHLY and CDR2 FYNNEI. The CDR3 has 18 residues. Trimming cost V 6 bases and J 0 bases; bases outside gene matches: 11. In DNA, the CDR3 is TGTGCCAGCAGGAGGCCCGGACAGGCATTCTCTGGGGCCAACGTCCTGACTTTC. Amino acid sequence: CASRRPGQAFSGANVLTF. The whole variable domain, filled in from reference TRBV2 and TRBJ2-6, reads EPEVTQTPSHQVTQMGQEVILRCVPISNHLYFYWYRQILGQKVEFLVSFYNNEISEKSEIFDDQFSVERPDGSNFTLKIRSTKLEDSAMYFCASRRPGQAFSGANVLTFGAGSRLTVL.

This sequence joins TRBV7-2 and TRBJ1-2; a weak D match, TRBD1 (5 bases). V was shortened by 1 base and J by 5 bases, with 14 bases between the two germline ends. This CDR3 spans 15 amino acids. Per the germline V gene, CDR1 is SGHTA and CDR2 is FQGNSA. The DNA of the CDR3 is TGTGCCAGCAGCTTAGATGGGGGGGGATCGTATGGCTACACCTTC. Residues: CASSLDGGGSYGYTF.

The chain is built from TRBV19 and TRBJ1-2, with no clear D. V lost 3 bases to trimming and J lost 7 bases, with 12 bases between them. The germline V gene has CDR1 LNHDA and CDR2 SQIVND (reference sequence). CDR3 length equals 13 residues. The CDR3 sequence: CASSINAFAGYTF. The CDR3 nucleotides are TGTGCCAGTAGTATTAATGCCTTCGCTGGCTACACCTTC.

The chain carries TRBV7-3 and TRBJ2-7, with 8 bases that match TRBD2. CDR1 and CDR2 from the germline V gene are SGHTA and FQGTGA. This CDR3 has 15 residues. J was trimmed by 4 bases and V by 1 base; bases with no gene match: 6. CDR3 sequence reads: CASSLMAGGPYEQYF. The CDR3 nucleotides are TGTGCCAGCAGCTTAATGGCGGGGGGCCCGTACGAGCAGTACTTC.

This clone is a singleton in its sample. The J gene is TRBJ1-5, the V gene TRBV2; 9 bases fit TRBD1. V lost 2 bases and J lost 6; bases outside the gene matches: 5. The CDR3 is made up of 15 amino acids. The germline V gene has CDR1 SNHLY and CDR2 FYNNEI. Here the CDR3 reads CASSEWTGVGQPQHF. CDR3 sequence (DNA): TGTGCCAGCAGTGAATGGACAGGGGTTGGTCAGCCCCAGCATTTT.

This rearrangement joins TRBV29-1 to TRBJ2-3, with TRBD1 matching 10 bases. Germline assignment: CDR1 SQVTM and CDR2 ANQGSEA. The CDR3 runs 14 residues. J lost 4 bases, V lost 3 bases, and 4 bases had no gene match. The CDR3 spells CSVDGTGEADTQYF. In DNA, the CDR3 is TGCAGCGTTGATGGGACAGGGGAAGCAGATACGCAGTATTTT.

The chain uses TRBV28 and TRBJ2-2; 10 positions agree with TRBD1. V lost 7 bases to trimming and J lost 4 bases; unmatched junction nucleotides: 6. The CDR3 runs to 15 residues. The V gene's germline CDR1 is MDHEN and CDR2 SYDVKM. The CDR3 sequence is CASTPGQGSTGELFF. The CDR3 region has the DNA TGTGCCAGCACCCCGGGACAGGGGAGCACCGGGGAGCTGTTTTTT.

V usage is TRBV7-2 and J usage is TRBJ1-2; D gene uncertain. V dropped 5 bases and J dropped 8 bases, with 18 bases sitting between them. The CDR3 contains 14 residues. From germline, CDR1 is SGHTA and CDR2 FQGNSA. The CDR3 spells CASSPSVTGRGYTF. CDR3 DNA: TGTGCCAGCAGCCCCTCGGTGACCGGCAGGGGCTACACCTTC. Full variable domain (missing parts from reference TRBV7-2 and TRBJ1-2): GAGVSQSPSNKVTEKGKDVELRCDPISGHTALYWYRQSLGQGLEFLIYFQGNSAPDKSGLPSDRFSAERTGGSVSTLTIQRTQQEDSAVYLCASSPSVTGRGYTFGSGTRLTVV.

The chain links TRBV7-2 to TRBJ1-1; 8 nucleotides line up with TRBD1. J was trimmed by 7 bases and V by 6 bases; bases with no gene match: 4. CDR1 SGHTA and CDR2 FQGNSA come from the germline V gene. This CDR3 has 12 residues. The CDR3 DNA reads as TGTGCCAGCAGTGAAGACAGGGGTGAAGCTTTCTTT. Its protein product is CASSEDRGEAFF.

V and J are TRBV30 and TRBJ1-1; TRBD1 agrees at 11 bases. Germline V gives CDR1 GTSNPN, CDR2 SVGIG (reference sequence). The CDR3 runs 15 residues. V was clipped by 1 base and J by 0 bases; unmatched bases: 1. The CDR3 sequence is CAWSGDRGVNTEAFF. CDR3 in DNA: TGTGCCTGGAGTGGGGACAGGGGGGTGAACACTGAAGCTTTCTTT.

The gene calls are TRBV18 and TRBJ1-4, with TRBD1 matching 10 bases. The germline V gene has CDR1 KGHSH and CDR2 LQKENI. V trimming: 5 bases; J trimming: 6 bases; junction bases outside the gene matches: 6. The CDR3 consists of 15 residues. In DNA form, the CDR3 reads TGTGCCAGCTCATCGCAGACAGGGGGCTATGAAAAACTGTTTTTT. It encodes CASSSQTGGYEKLFF.

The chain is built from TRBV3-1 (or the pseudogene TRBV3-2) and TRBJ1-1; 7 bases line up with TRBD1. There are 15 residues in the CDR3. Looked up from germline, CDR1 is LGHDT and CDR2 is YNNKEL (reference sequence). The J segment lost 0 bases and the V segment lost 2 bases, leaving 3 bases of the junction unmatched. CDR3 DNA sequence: TGTGCCAGCAGCCAACTCAGGGGGATGAACACTGAAGCTTTCTTT. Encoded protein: CASSQLRGMNTEAFF.

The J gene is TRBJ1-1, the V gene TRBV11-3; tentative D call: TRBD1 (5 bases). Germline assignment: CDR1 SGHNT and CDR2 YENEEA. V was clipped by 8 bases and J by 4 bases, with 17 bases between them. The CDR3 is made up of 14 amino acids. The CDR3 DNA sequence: TGTGCCAGCCCGATCGGGGGTGAAGGCACTGAAGCTTTCTTT. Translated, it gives CASPIGGEGTEAFF.

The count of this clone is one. For the CDR3, the DNA is TGTGCCAGCTCACCACGTGTAGGCAGGGCCAACACTGAAGCTTTCTTT. Amino acids: CASSPRVGRANTEAFF. The genes are TRBV18 and TRBJ1-1, with D possibly being TRBD1 (5 bases). The germline V and J ends were trimmed by 1 base and 2 bases, with 14 bases remaining between them. The CDR3 loop spans 16 amino acids. Germline lookup yields CDR1 KGHSH and CDR2 LQKENI.

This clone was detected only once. The CDR3 DNA reads TGTGCCAGTAGTATAACTTGGCCAGCAAGCCTTACGTACACCTTC. Protein: CASSITWPASLTYTF. The rearrangement uses TRBV19 and TRBJ1-2, with D unresolved. The ends were cut back, 2 bases at V and 11 bases at J, with 21 bases in the middle. Germline V gene data show CDR1 as LNHDA and CDR2 as SQIVND (reference sequence). The CDR3 runs to 15 residues.

The CDR3 DNA follows: TGCGCCAGCAGTCCACGAAGGGGTCGGACAGATACGCAGTATTTT. Protein sequence: CASSPRRGRTDTQYF. The chain carries TRBV5-1 and TRBJ2-3; tentative D call: TRBD1 (5 bases). CDR1 is SGHRS, CDR2 YFSETQ, per germline. V was cut by 5 bases and J by 3 bases, with 16 bases left in between. The CDR3 sequence is 15 residues long.

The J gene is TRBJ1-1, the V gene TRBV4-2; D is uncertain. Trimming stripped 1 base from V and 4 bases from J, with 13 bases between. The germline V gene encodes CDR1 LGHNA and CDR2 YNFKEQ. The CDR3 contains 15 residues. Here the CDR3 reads CASSQAGKRGTEAFF. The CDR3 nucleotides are TGTGCCAGCAGCCAAGCCGGGAAGCGGGGCACTGAAGCTTTCTTT.

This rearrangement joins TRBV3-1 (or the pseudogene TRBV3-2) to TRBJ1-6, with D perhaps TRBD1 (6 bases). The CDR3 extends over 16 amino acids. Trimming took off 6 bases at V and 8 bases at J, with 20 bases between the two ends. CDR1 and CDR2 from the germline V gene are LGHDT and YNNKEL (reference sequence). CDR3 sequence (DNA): TGTGCCAGCAGAGCTAATGGGGGCAGGGGATATTCACCCCTCCACTTT. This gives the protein CASRANGGRGYSPLHF.

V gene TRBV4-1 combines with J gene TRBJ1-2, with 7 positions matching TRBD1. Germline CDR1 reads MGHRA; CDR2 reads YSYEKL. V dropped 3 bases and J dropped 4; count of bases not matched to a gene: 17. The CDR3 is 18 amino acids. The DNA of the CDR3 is TGCGCCAGCAGCCACGGAATACCCAACCGGGACAGCTTCTATGGCTACACCTTC. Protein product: CASSHGIPNRDSFYGYTF.

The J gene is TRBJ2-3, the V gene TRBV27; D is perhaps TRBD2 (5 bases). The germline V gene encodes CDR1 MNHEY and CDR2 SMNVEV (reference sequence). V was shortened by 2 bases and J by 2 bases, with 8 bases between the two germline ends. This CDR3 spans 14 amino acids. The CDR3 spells CASSLRGVTDTQYF. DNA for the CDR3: TGTGCCAGCAGTTTACGGGGAGTCACAGATACGCAGTATTTT.

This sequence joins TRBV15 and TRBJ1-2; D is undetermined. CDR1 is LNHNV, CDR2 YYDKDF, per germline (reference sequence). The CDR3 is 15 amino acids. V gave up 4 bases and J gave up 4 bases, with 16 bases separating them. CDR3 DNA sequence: TGTGCCACCAGCACTAAGCTCCCCGCGCCCTATGGCTACACCTTC. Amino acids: CATSTKLPAPYGYTF. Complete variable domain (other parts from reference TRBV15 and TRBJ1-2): DAMVIQNPRYQVTQFGKPVTLSCSQTLNHNVMYWYQQKSSQAPKLLFHYYDKDFNNEADTPDNFQSRRPNTSFCFLDIRSPGLGDTAMYLCATSTKLPAPYGYTFGSGTRLTVV.

The CDR3 DNA sequence: TGTGCCACCAGCAGGACGACAGGGGTCGGGAATTCACCCCTCCACTTT. Translated: CATSRTTGVGNSPLHF. V usage is TRBV15 and J usage is TRBJ1-6; TRBD1 matches at 8 bases. The CDR3 extends over 16 amino acids. Per the germline V gene, CDR1 is LNHNV and CDR2 is YYDKDF (reference sequence). With 3 bases clipped from V and 7 bases from J, the junction kept 8 bases outside the gene matches.